This T cell receptor (beta chain) was identified in a study of early T cells in non-severe SARS-CoV-2 infection. Study-level information: Unsorted whole-blood RNA was sequenced in bulk, leaving chains unpaired.

General study findings and limits: There was a bias toward anti-spike CD8 responses in VDJdb matching, which missed private and CD4 specificities.

CDR3 length equals 14 residues. V was clipped by 7 bases and J by 2 bases, with 13 bases between them. Attachment of unique molecular identifiers to individual cDNA molecules was performed. TCRdb fed the 5' RACE reads into MiXCR, producing one record per CDR3 protein. The table includes 20,000 to 25,000 distinct CDR3 sequences, around 4.6% detected once. This clonotype was detected many times. Its matching antigen is unknown. Material for sequencing was whole blood. The chain uses TRBV12-3 or TRBV12-4 and TRBJ2-3; D unclear. This TCR was sampled from an adult who was a healthcare worker with PCR-confirmed SARS-CoV-2 infection or an uninfected control (not recorded which). This CDR3 reads CASTVADLTDTQYF. CDR3 bases: TGTGCCAGCACGGTGGCGGACCTCACAGATACGCAGTATTTT.